This T cell receptor beta chain is from a study of T-cell reconstitution after alpha-beta-depleted transplantation in children. On this clonotype itself: The antigen remains undetermined.

Preparation of the TCRbeta library used unique molecular identifiers. TCRdb fed the PCR reads into MiXCR, producing one record per CDR3 protein. The table lists around 500,000 distinct CDR3 sequences, about 23% of them singletons. Regarding the study as a whole: In patients about two months after transplant, alpha-beta T cells reportedly arose from several hundred expanded graft clones.

Germline V gene lookup returns CDR1 SSHAT and CDR2 FNYEAQ (reference sequence). V shed 0 bases and J 7 bases; nucleotides not matched to a gene: 9. The CDR3 loop spans 16 amino acids. The material was PBMCs, mostly from graft donor cells, obtained 360 days after TCRalphabeta/CD19-depleted stem cell transplant. The chain recombines TRBV7-7 with TRBJ1-5, with 7 nucleotides matching TRBD1. This receptor was identified in a boy younger than two who had a stem cell transplant for acute myeloid leukemia, so the T cells may come from the graft donor. The CDR3 DNA reads TGTGCCAGCAGCTTAGCTACAGACAGGGCGGGCCAGCCCCAGCATTTT. Its protein product is CASSLATDRAGQPQHF.